The T cell receptor (beta chain) under discussion was sequenced for a study of blood T cell repertoires in COVID-19. Data came from immunoSEQ multiplex PCR; TCRdb stores just in-frame clones and leaves some out. Among about 190,000 clones listed, 70% to 90% were seen once. There are 14 residues in the CDR3. The V end was cut by 2 bases, the J end by 4 bases, with 11 bases between. From germline, CDR1 is KGHSH and CDR2 LQKENI. This clone was picked up a small number of times. The chain joins TRBV18 to TRBJ2-5, with D perhaps matching TRBD2 (6 bases). This sequence was found in a man younger than 40 with acute or convalescent COVID-19. Specimen: peripheral blood. The CDR3 here is CASSPGARGETQYF. The CDR3 nucleotides are TGTGCCAGCTCACCAGGGGCGCGGGGAGAGACCCAGTACTTC.